This TCR beta chain was found in a study of CD8 T cells in ankylosing spondylitis. From the 5' RACE reads, TCRdb called clonotypes with MiXCR, one entry per CDR3 protein. The sample carries 150,000 to 200,000 distinct CDR3 sequences, around a tenth recorded once. The germline V gene has CDR1 MNHEY and CDR2 SMNVEV (reference sequence). The ends were cut back, 6 bases at V and 6 bases at J, with 11 bases in the middle. This CDR3 has 13 residues. Study-level results: Blood from ankylosing spondylitis patients appeared to carry a characteristic roughly 8-variant TCR beta motif.

This clonotype showed up just a few times. Its specificity is not known. This clonotype originated in a female donor with ankylosing spondylitis or in good health (not recorded which). This chain joins TRBV27 and TRBJ2-2, with a weak D call TRBD2 (6 bases). Sequences were obtained from blood, either unsorted or a sorted T cell fraction (not recorded which). The CDR3 sequence is CASRPGGSGELFF. The CDR3 nucleotides are TGTGCCAGCAGGCCAGGAGGGTCCGGGGAGCTGTTTTTT.